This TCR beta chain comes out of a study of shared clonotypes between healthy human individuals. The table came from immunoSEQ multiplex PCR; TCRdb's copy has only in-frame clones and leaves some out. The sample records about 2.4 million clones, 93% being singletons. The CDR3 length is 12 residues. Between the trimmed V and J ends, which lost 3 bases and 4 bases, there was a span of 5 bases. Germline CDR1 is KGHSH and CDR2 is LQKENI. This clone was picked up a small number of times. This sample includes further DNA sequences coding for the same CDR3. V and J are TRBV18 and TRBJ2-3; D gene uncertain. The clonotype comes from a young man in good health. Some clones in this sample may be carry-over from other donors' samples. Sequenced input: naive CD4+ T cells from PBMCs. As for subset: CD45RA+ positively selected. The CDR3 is CASSPSADTQYF. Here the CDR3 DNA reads TGTGCCAGCTCACCTTCTGCAGATACGCAGTATTTT.